These T cell receptor beta chains were read from a single sample in a study of regulatory T cells in long-lasting Graves disease. TCRdb re-called the multiplex PCR reads through MiXCR, storing one row per CDR3 protein. The sample carries a few hundred thousand distinct CDR3 sequences, 23% recorded once. The sequencing here drew on peripheral blood mononuclear cells (PBMCs), taken when the disease was refractory, from a patient treated with antithyroid drugs. The origin of the receptors is a female donor with Graves disease. Both conserved end residues are part of each CDR3. The D gene is left open where the match is weak. Some rows have no size entry. The others give once, few or many, or a class for an expanded clone.

>few|NA|TRBJ1-3|TRBV28
CASSSSGSGNTIYF
TGTGCCAGCAGTTCATCAGGGTCTGGAAACACCATATATTTT
>many|NA|TRBJ2-7|TRBV27
CASSLGTGLDEQYF
TGTGCCAGCAGTTTAGGGACGGGTTTGGACGAGCAGTACTTC
>NA|TRBD1|TRBJ1-1|TRBV20-1
CSARWRRQGWAFF
TGCAGTGCTAGATGGCGCAGACAGGGTTGGGCTTTCTTT
>few|NA|TRBJ1-1|TRBV20-1
CSARTVGAVGAFF
TGCAGTGCTCGAACAGTAGGGGCGGTGGGGGCTTTCTTT
>many|NA|TRBJ2-5|TRBV3-1
CASSQDGGETQYF
TGTGCCAGCAGCCAAGATGGGGGAGAGACCCAGTACTTC
>NA|NA|TRBJ1-5|TRBV18
CASSPRDTGPQHF
TGTGCCAGCTCACCACGGGATACAGGGCCTCAGCATTTT
>few|NA|TRBJ1-2|TRBV6-4
CASSDYYRSYGYTF
TGTGCCAGCAGTGACTACTACAGGAGCTATGGCTACACCTTC
>many|TRBD2|TRBJ2-7|TRBV2
CASSASGSYEQYF
TGTGCCAGCAGTGCTAGCGGGAGTTACGAGCAGTACTTC
>few|TRBD1|TRBJ1-2|TRBV30
CAWSQGAHPYGYTF
TGTGCCTGGAGTCAGGGGGCCCACCCCTATGGCTACACCTTC
>many|TRBD2|TRBJ2-1|TRBV6-6
CASSYSSSGRDEQFF
TGTGCCAGCAGTTACTCGTCTAGCGGGAGGGACGAGCAGTTCTTC
>few|TRBD1|TRBJ2-2|TRBV6-2/TRBV6-3
CASSGTGLDTGELFF
TGTGCCAGCAGTGGGACAGGGTTGGACACCGGGGAGCTGTTTTTT
>NA|TRBD1|TRBJ1-4|TRBV3-1
CASSPTGERLDEKLFF
TGTGCCAGCAGCCCTACAGGGGAGAGGCTAGATGAAAAACTGTTTTTT
>few|NA|TRBJ1-6|TRBV7-2
CASSSADTNSPLHF
TGTGCCAGCAGCTCCGCGGACACTAATTCACCCCTCCACTTT
>many|NA|TRBJ2-5|TRBV12-3/TRBV12-4
CASSWGRRAYQETQYF
TGTGCCAGCAGTTGGGGACGCAGAGCGTACCAAGAGACCCAGTACTTC
>NA|TRBD1|TRBJ1-1|TRBV5-1
CASSLVRQGRGMENMKNTEAFF
TGCGCCAGCAGCTTGGTAAGACAGGGGCGCGGTATGGAGAACATGAAGAACACTGAAGCTTTCTTT
>many|NA|TRBJ1-4|TRBV20-1
CSARDLSGNEKLFF
TGCAGTGCTAGAGATCTGAGCGGTAATGAAAAACTGTTTTTT
>few|NA|TRBJ2-7|TRBV6-9
CASSYGFGWAVEQYF
TGTGCCAGCAGTTACGGTTTTGGCTGGGCTGTGGAGCAGTACTTC
>NA|NA|TRBJ1-2|TRBV3-1
CASSQAGGYGYTF
TGTGCCAGCAGCCAAGCCGGTGGCTATGGCTACACCTTC
>NA|TRBD2|TRBJ2-1|TRBV30
CAWSVSGRAVGEQFF
TGTGCCTGGAGTGTTAGCGGGAGGGCGGTCGGTGAGCAGTTCTTC
>NA|NA|TRBJ1-2|TRBV4-1
CASSQDPGGVYGYTF
TGCGCCAGCAGCCAAGACCCTGGGGGAGTCTATGGCTACACCTTC
>many|NA|TRBJ1-2|TRBV7-2
CASRRGLGANYGYTF
TGTGCCAGCAGACGGGGACTGGGAGCTAACTATGGCTACACCTTC
>many|NA|TRBJ1-4|TRBV7-2
CASSLDSAATTNEKLFF
TGTGCCAGCAGCTTAGATTCGGCGGCAACAACTAATGAAAAACTGTTTTTT
>many|NA|TRBJ2-7|TRBV28
CASSLGRAVDEQYF
TGTGCCAGCAGCCTAGGTAGGGCAGTCGACGAGCAGTACTTC
>NA|TRBD2|TRBJ2-7|TRBV20-1
CSASPAGVINEQYF
TGCAGTGCTAGCCCTGCGGGAGTAATCAACGAGCAGTACTTC
>few|NA|TRBJ1-2|TRBV29-1
CSVDRENYGYTF
TGCAGCGTTGACAGGGAAAACTATGGCTACACCTTC
>few|TRBD1|TRBJ2-5|TRBV5-1
CASSLTTGKKTQYF
TGCGCCAGCAGCTTGACGACAGGGAAAAAGACCCAGTACTTC
>few|TRBD2|TRBJ2-3|TRBV2
CASRTSGTDTQYF
TGTGCCAGCAGGACTAGCGGAACAGATACGCAGTATTTT
>few|NA|TRBJ2-2|TRBV3-1
CASSQVVETGELFF
TGTGCCAGCAGCCAAGTAGTAGAGACCGGGGAGCTGTTTTTT
>few|NA|TRBJ2-3|TRBV7-2
CASSLAGSGTDTQYF
TGTGCCAGCAGCTTAGCCGGGAGTGGCACAGATACGCAGTATTTT
>many|NA|TRBJ1-5|TRBV28
CASEGPNNQPQHF
TGTGCCAGCGAAGGTCCGAACAATCAGCCCCAGCATTTT
>few|NA|TRBJ1-5|TRBV18
CASSPDGGANQPQHF
TGTGCCAGCTCACCGGATGGGGGGGCCAATCAGCCCCAGCATTTT
>NA|NA|TRBJ2-7|TRBV2
CASSEGLAYEQYF
TGTGCCAGCAGTGAAGGTTTAGCCTACGAGCAGTACTTC
>NA|TRBD1|TRBJ1-2|TRBV19
CASSPDRVPTGYTF
TGTGCCAGTAGTCCGGACAGGGTACCCACTGGCTACACCTTC
>NA|TRBD1|TRBJ2-7|TRBV29-1
CSGRDRGPFYEQYF
TGCAGCGGGAGAGACAGGGGGCCTTTCTACGAGCAGTACTTC
>NA|NA|TRBJ1-1|TRBV5-1
CASSLGGAAEAFF
TGCGCCAGCAGCTTAGGGGGTGCCGCTGAAGCTTTCTTT
>NA|NA|TRBJ1-1|TRBV6-1
CASLRTTEAFF
TGTGCCAGCCTCCGGACGACTGAAGCTTTCTTT
>many|NA|TRBJ1-1|TRBV11-2
CASSPHLNTEAFF
TGTGCCAGCAGCCCTCATCTGAACACTGAAGCTTTCTTT
>few|NA|TRBJ2-2|TRBV6-5
CASSLAAAGELFF
TGTGCCAGCAGTTTAGCGGCAGCGGGGGAGCTGTTTTTT
>NA|NA|TRBJ1-5|TRBV20-1
CSARDPGGPQHF
TGCAGTGCGAGAGACCCGGGAGGGCCCCAGCATTTT
>NA|NA|TRBJ2-7|TRBV19
CASSIDGSRYEQYF
TGTGCCAGTAGTATAGATGGCAGCCGATACGAGCAGTACTTC
>many|TRBD2|TRBJ2-7|TRBV4-2
CASSETSGSNPYEQYF
TGTGCCAGCAGCGAGACTAGCGGGAGCAACCCCTACGAGCAGTACTTC
>many|NA|TRBJ2-2|TRBV2
CASTRLDTGELFF
TGTGCCAGCACTAGACTCGACACCGGGGAGCTGTTTTTT
>many|TRBD1|TRBJ2-7|TRBV12-3/TRBV12-4
CASSFGTGRGYEQYF
TGTGCCAGCAGTTTTGGGACAGGCCGCGGCTACGAGCAGTACTTC
>few|NA|TRBJ2-5|TRBV2
CASRPDRETQYF
TGTGCCAGCAGACCAGACAGAGAGACCCAGTACTTC
>few|NA|TRBJ1-2|TRBV30
CAWSAGEGTFSNYGYTF
TGTGCCTGGAGTGCCGGGGAGGGAACCTTCTCTAACTATGGCTACACCTTC
>many|TRBD2|TRBJ2-7|TRBV3-1
CASSQGLAGSSYEQYF
TGTGCCAGCAGCCAAGGACTAGCGGGAAGCTCCTACGAGCAGTACTTC
>NA|TRBD1|TRBJ1-2|TRBV12-3/TRBV12-4
CASRKDRGIDYGYTF
TGTGCCAGCAGGAAGGACAGGGGGATTGACTATGGCTACACCTTC
>few|TRBD1|TRBJ2-7|TRBV20-1
CSARQRTGASYEQYF
TGCAGTGCTAGACAGAGGACAGGGGCATCCTACGAGCAGTACTTC
>NA|TRBD1|TRBJ1-5|TRBV18
CASSRTGGDGNQPQHF
TGTGCCAGCTCACGGACAGGGGGAGATGGCAATCAGCCCCAGCATTTT
>few|TRBD1|TRBJ2-2|TRBV7-8
CASSSTGVSNTGELFF
TGTGCCAGCAGCTCGACAGGGGTCTCTAACACCGGGGAGCTGTTTTTT
>few|NA|TRBJ1-1|TRBV3-1
CASSQVASNTEAFF
TGTGCCAGCAGCCAAGTGGCCTCGAACACTGAAGCTTTCTTT
>NA|TRBD1|TRBJ2-7|TRBV3-1
CASSPFGAGGRREQYF
TGTGCCAGCAGCCCCTTTGGCGCAGGGGGCCGTCGCGAGCAGTACTTC
>few|NA|TRBJ2-7|TRBV12-3/TRBV12-4
CASSFRRFSARVYEQYF
TGTGCCAGCAGTTTTCGCCGGTTTTCAGCGAGGGTCTACGAGCAGTACTTC
>NA|TRBD2|TRBJ2-5|TRBV7-2
CASSRARGVGGETQYF
TGTGCCAGCAGCAGAGCCCGGGGGGTCGGCGGAGAGACCCAGTACTTC
>many|NA|TRBJ1-5|TRBV19
CASSIEPYQPQHF
TGTGCCAGTAGTATAGAACCTTATCAGCCCCAGCATTTT